This TCR beta chain derives from a study of blood T cell repertoires in COVID-19. TCRdb's copy holds only in-frame clones and misses some; the assay was immunoSEQ multiplex PCR. The sample shows about 500,000 clones, 75% to 90% of them seen only once. The CDR3 spans 13 residues. The germline gives CDR1 SGHNT, CDR2 YYREEE (reference sequence). The V end was cut by 0 bases, the J end by 6 bases, with 10 bases between. The V and J genes are TRBV5-4 and TRBJ2-7, with a weak D call TRBD1 (6 bases). This receptor was obtained from a man younger than 35 with COVID-19, enrolled during active disease. Sequencing used peripheral blood. CDR3: CASSLVGASEQYF. As DNA, the CDR3 is TGTGCCAGCAGCTTGGTGGGGGCTAGCGAGCAGTACTTC. Full variable domain (outside the CDR3, taken from reference TRBV5-4 and TRBJ2-7): ETGVTQSPTHLIKTRGQQVTLRCSSQSGHNTVSWYQQALGQGPQFIFQYYREEENGRGNFPPRFSGLQFPNYSSELNVNALELDDSALYLCASSLVGASEQYFGPGTRLTVT.